This T cell receptor (beta chain) stems from a study of PD-1 blockade in classical Hodgkin lymphoma. About the research overall: Intravenous infusions of nivolumab 3 mg/kg reached patients every 2 weeks.

Whole-study results and caveats: Before treatment, complete responders showed about the same diversity as newly diagnosed patients.

In regard to this clone: Its antigen is unknown.

Sequencing was performed with immunoSEQ multiplex PCR; in TCRdb, only in-frame clones are kept and a portion is missing. The repertoire holds some 13,000 clones, with around 85% as singletons. Deletions cut 2 bases from V and 8 bases from J, with 11 bases between. The length of the CDR3 is 13 residues. Germline V CDR1 and CDR2: MNHNS, SASEGT. Every single patient, without exception, relapsed after autologous stem cell transplantation, and brentuximab vedotin exposure varied. Specimen: peripheral blood mononuclear cells (PBMCs), collected at baseline. The source of this sequence is a human donor with classical Hodgkin lymphoma. The gene calls are TRBV6-1 and TRBJ2-3, with D unclear. The CDR3 loop reads CASSENPLGTQYF. CDR3 coding DNA: TGTGCCAGCAGTGAAAACCCGCTAGGTACGCAGTATTTT.